Below, 12 T cell receptor beta chains from the same sample are listed, as sequenced in a study of CD8 T cells in Susac syndrome (dated by TCRdb to the late 2010s). Libraries came from the immunoSEQ multiplex PCR assay. RNA was extracted using the RNeasy kit, and roughly 0.5 to 1 ug of the RNA was reverse transcribed with random hexamers. TCRdb trimmed the raw reads at Q25, called clones with MiXCR and kept productive beta chains. Under each unique CDR3 protein, matching rows form one entry showing the most common genes and DNA. This sample lists a few hundred thousand distinct CDR3 sequences; 85% to 95% were detected once. The top ten hold 0.082% of the sample. Sequencing used CD4+ T cells from PBMCs. Every receptor here comes from a human donor with multiple sclerosis.

The chain employs TRBV20-1 and TRBJ2-7; perhaps TRBD1 as D (7 bases). CDR1 and CDR2 (germline): DFQATT, SNEGSKA (reference sequence). Trimming removed 7 bases at V and 4 bases at J, with 17 bases between. The CDR3 has 13 residues. In DNA, the CDR3 is TGCAGTGTCCAGACAGGGAGGTGGTACGAGCAGTACTTC. Protein product: CSVQTGRWYEQYF.

The V gene is TRBV15, the J gene TRBJ2-5, with no clear D. The end of the DNA fits TRBJ2-1 better, so the J call may be wrong. The CDR3 consists of 15 residues. Germline-derived CDR1 and CDR2 are LNHNV and YYDKDF (reference sequence). Here the CDR3 DNA reads TGTGCCACCAGCAGAGACGATTTGGTGATGGTCGTCCAGTTCTTC. It codes for CATSRDDLVMVVQFF.

This chain connects TRBV12-3 or TRBV12-4 to TRBJ1-1; D is possibly TRBD1 (6 bases). This CDR3 has 14 amino acids. The V end lost 5 bases, the J end lost 0 bases, and 10 bases lay between the germline ends. CDR3 sequence: CASSDRLMNTEAFF. The CDR3 nucleotides read TGTGCCAGCAGTGACAGGCTAATGAACACTGAAGCTTTCTTT.

V gene TRBV6-1 combines with J gene TRBJ1-5; 10 bases align to TRBD1. Germline V gives CDR1 MNHNS, CDR2 SASEGT. V lost 6 bases to trimming and J lost 6 bases; unmatched junction nucleotides: 5. The CDR3 is 14 residues long. The DNA for the CDR3 is TGTGCCAGCAGCGCGGGACAGGGGTTTCAGCCCCAGCATTTT. The encoded protein is CASSAGQGFQPQHF.

The rearrangement links TRBV3-1 to TRBJ1-1, with D possibly TRBD1 on 5 matching bases. Trimming pared 6 bases from V and 1 base from J, leaving 12 bases between. The CDR3 totals 14 residues. CDR1 LGHDT and CDR2 YNNKEL come from the germline V gene (reference sequence). CDR3 sequence: CASRDRGGNTEAFF. CDR3 nucleotide sequence: TGTGCCAGCAGGGATCGGGGCGGGAACACTGAAGCTTTCTTT. The full variable domain, completed using reference TRBV3-1 and TRBJ1-1, is DTAVSQTPKYLVTQMGNDKSIKCEQNLGHDTMYWYKQDSKKFLKIMFSYNNKELIINETVPNRFSPKSPDKAHLNLHINSLELGDSAVYFCASRDRGGNTEAFFGQGTRLTVV.

The CDR3 coding sequence is TGTGCCAGCAGCTCCCATAACGGGGATCAGCCCCAGCATTTT. Amino acids: CASSSHNGDQPQHF. The V gene is TRBV12-3 or TRBV12-4, the J gene TRBJ1-5; no reliable D call. The V and J ends lost 6 bases and 5 bases respectively, with 14 bases between them. The CDR3 is made up of 14 amino acids.

The chain couples TRBV30 to TRBJ2-4, with D unresolved. Trimming took 5 bases from V and 1 from J, leaving 15 bases between them. CDR1 is GTSNPN and CDR2 is SVGIG in the germline V gene (reference sequence). There are 15 residues in the CDR3. In DNA form, the CDR3 reads TGTGCCTGGCGTAAAGCTGAGTGGGCCAAAAACATTCAGTACTTC. The encoded protein is CAWRKAEWAKNIQYF.

This clonotype was observed a handful of times. The genes are TRBV6-1 and TRBJ2-3; 10 nucleotides agree with TRBD1. Germline loops: CDR1 MNHNS, CDR2 SASEGT. The V gene end was trimmed by 7 bases and the J gene end by 6 bases; junction bases not matched to a gene: 10. The CDR3 contains 15 residues. For the CDR3, the DNA is TGTGCCAGCACCACAGGGAGACAGGGGGCCGATACGCAGTATTTT. The encoded protein is CASTTGRQGADTQYF.

CDR3 residues: CASGLATGVGANVLTF. CDR3 in DNA: TGTGCTAGTGGTTTGGCCACAGGGGTCGGGGCCAACGTCCTGACTTTC. The chain carries TRBV12-5 and TRBJ2-6; 7 bases line up with TRBD1. CDR1 is LGHNT and CDR2 is FRNRAP in the germline V gene. Trimming took 1 base from V and 4 from J; bases not matched to a gene: 4. This CDR3 comprises 16 residues.

The V call is TRBV20-1, the J call TRBJ1-1; no clear D. Germline values: CDR1 DFQATT, CDR2 SNEGSKA (reference sequence). The CDR3 is made up of 11 amino acids. The ends were cut back, 5 bases at V and 11 bases at J, with 15 bases in the middle. Here the CDR3 reads CSAFQVKDAFF. In DNA form, the CDR3 reads TGCAGTGCTTTCCAGGTGAAAGATGCTTTCTTT.

The chain couples TRBV10-3 to TRBJ2-5; D gene uncertain. The CDR3 is made up of 13 amino acids. Trimming pared 8 bases from V and 5 bases from J, leaving 15 bases between. CDR1 and CDR2 (germline): ENHRY, SYGVKD. The CDR3 DNA reads as TGTGCCATCGCCGCCCGACAAGTGGAGACCCAGTACTTC. It translates to CAIAARQVETQYF.

The genes are TRBV30 and TRBJ2-7; tentative D call: TRBD2 (5 bases). Germline V gene sequence: CDR1 GTSNPN, CDR2 SVGIG (reference sequence). Trimming stripped 3 bases from V and 2 bases from J, with 11 bases between. CDR3 length: 13 residues. Written as DNA, the CDR3 is TGTGCCTGGAGCTCGGGGATCACCTACGAGCAGTACTTC. This sequence encodes CAWSSGITYEQYF.